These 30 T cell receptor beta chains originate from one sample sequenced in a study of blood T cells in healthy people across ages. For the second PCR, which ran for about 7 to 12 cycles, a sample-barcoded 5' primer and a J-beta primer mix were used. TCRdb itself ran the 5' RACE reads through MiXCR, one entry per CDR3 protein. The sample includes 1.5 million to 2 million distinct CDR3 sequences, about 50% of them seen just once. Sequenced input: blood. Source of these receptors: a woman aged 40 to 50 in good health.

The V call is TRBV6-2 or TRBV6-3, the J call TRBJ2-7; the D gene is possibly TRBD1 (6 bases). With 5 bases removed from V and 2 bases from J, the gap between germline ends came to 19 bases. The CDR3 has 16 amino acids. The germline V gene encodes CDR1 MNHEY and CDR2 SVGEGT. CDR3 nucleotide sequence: TGTGCCAGCAGTAGCCGGGACACGGGTGGGACCTACGAGCAGTACTTC. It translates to CASSSRDTGGTYEQYF.

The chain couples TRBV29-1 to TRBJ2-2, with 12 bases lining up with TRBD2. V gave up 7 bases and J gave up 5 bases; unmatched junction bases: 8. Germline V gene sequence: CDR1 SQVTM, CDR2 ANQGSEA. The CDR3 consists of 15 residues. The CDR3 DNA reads TGCAGCGCGTTACCTACTAGCGGGGGGACCGGGGAGCTGTTTTTT. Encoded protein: CSALPTSGGTGELFF.

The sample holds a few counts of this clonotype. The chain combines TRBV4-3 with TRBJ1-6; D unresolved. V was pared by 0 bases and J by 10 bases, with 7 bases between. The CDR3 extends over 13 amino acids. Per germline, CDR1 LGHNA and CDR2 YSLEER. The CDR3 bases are TGCGCCAGCAGCCAAGATATGACATCACCCCTCCACTTT. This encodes CASSQDMTSPLHF.

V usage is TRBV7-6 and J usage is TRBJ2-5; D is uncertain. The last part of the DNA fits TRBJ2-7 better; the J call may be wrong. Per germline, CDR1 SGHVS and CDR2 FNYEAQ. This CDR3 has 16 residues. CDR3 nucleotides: TGTGCCAGCAGCTTTGAGGATAATAGGCTCGGATACGAGCAGTACTTC. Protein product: CASSFEDNRLGYEQYF.

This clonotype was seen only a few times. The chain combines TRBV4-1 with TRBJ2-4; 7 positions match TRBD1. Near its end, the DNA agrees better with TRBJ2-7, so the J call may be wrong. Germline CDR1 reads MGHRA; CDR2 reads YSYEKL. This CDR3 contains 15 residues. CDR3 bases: TGCGCCAGCAGCCAACCCGCAGGGGGAATCTACGAGCAGTACTTC. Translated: CASSQPAGGIYEQYF.

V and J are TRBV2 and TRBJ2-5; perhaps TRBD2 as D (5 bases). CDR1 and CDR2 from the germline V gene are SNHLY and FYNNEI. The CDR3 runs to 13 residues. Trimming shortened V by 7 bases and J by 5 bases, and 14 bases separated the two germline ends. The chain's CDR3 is CASTYGRRETQYF. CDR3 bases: TGTGCCAGCACCTACGGGCGGAGGGAGACCCAGTACTTC.

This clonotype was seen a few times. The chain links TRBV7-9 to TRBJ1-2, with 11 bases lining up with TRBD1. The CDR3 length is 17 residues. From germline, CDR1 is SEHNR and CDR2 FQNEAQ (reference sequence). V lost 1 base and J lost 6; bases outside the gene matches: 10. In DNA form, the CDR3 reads TGTGCCAGCAGCTTAGAGAGGAGGACAGGGGGCCGGGATGGCTACACCTTC. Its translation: CASSLERRTGGRDGYTF.

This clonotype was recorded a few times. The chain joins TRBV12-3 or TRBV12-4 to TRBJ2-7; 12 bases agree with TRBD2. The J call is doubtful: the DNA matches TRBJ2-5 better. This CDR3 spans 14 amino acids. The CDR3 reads CASILAGGAETQYF. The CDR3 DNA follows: TGTGCCAGCATACTAGCGGGGGGCGCAGAGACCCAGTACTTC.

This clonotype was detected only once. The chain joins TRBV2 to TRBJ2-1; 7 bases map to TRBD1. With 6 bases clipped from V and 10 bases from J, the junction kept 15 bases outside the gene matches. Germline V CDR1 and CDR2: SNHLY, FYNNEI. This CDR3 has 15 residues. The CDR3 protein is CASRAGTVNPYEQFF. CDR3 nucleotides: TGTGCCAGCAGAGCCGGGACAGTCAACCCCTACGAGCAGTTCTTC.

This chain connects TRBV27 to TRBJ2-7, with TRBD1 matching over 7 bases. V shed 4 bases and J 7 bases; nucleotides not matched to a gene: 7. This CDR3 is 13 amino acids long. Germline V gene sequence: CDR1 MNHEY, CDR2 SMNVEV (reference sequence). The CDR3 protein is CASSYRGFGEQYF. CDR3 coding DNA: TGTGCCAGCAGTTACAGGGGTTTTGGGGAGCAGTACTTC.

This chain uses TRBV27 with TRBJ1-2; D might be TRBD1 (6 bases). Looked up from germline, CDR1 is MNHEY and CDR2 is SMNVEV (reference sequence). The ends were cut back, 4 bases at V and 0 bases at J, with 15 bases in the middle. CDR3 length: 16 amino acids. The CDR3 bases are TGTGCCAGCAGTTCAGGGGAGGGACGCGCTAACTATGGCTACACCTTC. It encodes CASSSGEGRANYGYTF.

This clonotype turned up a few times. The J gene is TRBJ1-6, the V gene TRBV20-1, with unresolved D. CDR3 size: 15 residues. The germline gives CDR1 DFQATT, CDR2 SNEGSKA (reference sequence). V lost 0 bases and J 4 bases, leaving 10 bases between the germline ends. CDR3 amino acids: CSARDRRGYNSPLHF. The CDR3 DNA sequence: TGCAGTGCTAGAGATCGTCGGGGTTATAATTCACCCCTCCACTTT.

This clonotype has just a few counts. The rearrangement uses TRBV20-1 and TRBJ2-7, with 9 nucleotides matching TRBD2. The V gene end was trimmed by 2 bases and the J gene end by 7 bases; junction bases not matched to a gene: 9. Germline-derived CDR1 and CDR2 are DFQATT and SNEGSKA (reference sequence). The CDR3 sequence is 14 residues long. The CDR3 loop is CSARSLAGLDEQYF. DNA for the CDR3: TGCAGTGCTAGAAGTCTAGCGGGGCTCGATGAGCAGTACTTC.

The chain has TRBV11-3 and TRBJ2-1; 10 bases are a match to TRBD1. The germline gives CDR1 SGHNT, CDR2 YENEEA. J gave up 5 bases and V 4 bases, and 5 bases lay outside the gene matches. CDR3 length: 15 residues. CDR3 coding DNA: TGTGCCAGCAGCTCGGACAGGGGGACACACAATGAGCAGTTCTTC. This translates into CASSSDRGTHNEQFF.

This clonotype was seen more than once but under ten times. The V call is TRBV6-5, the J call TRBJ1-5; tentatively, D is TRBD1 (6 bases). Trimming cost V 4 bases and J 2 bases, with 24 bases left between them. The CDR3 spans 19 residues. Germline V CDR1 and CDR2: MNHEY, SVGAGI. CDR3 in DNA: TGTGCCAGCAGTTCCGCCGGGACAACGGATCCGATGGGCAATCAGCCCCAGCATTTT. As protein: CASSSAGTTDPMGNQPQHF.

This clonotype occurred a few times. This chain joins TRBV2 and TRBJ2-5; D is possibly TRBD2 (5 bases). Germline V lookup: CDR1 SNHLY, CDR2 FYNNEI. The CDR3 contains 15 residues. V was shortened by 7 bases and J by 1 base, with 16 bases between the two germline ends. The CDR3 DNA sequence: TGTGCCAGCAAGTTAAGGAGCGGCCTCCAAGAGACCCAGTACTTC. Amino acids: CASKLRSGLQETQYF.

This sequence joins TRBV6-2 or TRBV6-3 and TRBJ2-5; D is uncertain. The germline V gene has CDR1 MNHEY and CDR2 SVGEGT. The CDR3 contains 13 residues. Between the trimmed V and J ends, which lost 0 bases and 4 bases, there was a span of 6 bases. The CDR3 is CASSYSIGETQYF. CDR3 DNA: TGTGCCAGCAGTTACTCGATAGGAGAGACCCAGTACTTC.

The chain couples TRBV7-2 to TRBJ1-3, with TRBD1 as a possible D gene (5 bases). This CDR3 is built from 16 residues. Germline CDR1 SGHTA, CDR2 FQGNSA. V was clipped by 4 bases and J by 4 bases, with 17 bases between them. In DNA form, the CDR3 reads TGTGCCAGCAGCTCACCTGGGGGGGAGTGGGGAAACACCATATATTTT. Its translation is CASSSPGGEWGNTIYF.

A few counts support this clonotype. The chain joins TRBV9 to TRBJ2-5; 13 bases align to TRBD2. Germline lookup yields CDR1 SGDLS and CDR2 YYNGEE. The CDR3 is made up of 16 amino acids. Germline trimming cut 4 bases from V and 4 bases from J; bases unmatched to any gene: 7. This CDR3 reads CASSPRLAGGGETQYF. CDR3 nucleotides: TGTGCCAGCAGCCCCCGACTAGCGGGGGGAGGAGAGACCCAGTACTTC.

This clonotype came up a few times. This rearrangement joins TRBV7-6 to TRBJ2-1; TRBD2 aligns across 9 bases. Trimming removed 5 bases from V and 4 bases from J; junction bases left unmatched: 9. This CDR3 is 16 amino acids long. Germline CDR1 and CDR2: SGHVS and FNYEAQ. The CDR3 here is CASSVNSGGSYNEQFF. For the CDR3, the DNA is TGTGCCAGCAGCGTAAATAGCGGGGGTTCTTACAATGAGCAGTTCTTC.

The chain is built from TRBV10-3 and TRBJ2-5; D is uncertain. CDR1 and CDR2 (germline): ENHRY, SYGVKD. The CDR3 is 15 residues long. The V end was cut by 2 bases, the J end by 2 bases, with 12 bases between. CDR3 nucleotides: TGTGCCATCAGTGAGACCCCTGGAGTTCAAGAGACCCAGTACTTC. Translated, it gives CAISETPGVQETQYF.

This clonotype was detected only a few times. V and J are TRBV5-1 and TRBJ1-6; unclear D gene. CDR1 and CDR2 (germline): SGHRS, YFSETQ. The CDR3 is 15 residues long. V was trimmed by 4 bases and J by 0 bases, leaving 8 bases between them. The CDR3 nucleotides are TGCGCCAGCAGCCGCGAAGGCTCCTATAATTCACCCCTCCACTTT. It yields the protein CASSREGSYNSPLHF.

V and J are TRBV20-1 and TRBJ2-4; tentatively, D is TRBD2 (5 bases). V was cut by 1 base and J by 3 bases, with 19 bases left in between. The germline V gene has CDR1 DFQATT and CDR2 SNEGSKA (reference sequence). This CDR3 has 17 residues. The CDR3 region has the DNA TGCAGTGCTAGAGTTACCGACGGGATTGTCGGCAAAAACATTCAGTACTTC. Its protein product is CSARVTDGIVGKNIQYF.

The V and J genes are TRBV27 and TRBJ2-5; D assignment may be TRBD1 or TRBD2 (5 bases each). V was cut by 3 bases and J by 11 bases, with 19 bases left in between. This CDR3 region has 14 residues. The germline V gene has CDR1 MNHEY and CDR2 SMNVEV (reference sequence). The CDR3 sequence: CASSFGPPQGEQYF. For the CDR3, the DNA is TGTGCCAGCAGTTTCGGTCCTCCCCAAGGGGAGCAGTACTTC.

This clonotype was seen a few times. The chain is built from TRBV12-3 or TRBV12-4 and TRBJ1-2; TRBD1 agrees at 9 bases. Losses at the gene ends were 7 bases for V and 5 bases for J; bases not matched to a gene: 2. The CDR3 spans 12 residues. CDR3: CASKDRGYGYTF. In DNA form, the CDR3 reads TGTGCCAGCAAGGACAGGGGTTATGGCTACACCTTC.

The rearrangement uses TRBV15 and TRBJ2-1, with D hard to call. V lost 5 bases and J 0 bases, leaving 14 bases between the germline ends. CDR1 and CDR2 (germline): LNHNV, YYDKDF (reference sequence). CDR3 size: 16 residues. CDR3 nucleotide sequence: TGTGCCACCAGCCCGGTTCACTTGCTCTCCTACAATGAGCAGTTCTTC. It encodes CATSPVHLLSYNEQFF.

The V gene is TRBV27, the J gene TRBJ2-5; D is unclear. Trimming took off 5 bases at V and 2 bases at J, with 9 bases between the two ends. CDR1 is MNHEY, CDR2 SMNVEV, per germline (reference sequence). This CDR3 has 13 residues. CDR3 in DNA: TGTGCCAGCAGTCCGCCGAGACAAGAGACCCAGTACTTC. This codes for CASSPPRQETQYF.

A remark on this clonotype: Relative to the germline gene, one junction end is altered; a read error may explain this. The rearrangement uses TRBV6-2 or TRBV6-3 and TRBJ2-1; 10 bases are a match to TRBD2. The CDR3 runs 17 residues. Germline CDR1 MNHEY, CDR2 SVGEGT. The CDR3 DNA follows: TGTGCCAGCAGCTACTCGGGTCTAGCGGGAGTCTACAATGAGCGGTTCTTC. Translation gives CASSYSGLAGVYNERFF.

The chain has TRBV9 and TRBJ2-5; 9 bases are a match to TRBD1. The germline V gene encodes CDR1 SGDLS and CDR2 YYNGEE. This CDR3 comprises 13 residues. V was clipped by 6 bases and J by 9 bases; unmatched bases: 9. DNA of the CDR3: TGTGCCAGCACGGGACAGGGTCGAGCGGCCCAGTACTTC. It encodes CASTGQGRAAQYF. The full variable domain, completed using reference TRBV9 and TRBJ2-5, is DSGVTQTPKHLITATGQRVTLRCSPRSGDLSVYWYQQSLDQGLQFLIQYYNGEERAKGNILERFSAQQFPDLHSELNLSSLELGDSALYFCASTGQGRAAQYFGPGTRLLVL.

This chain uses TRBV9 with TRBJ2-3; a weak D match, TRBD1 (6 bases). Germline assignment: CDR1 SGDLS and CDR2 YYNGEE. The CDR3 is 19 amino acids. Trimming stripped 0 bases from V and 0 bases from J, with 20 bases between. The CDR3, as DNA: TGTGCCAGCAGCGTAGGGGGGCTTAAGGGGCGAGCCAGCACAGATACGCAGTATTTT. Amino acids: CASSVGGLKGRASTDTQYF.